One and the same sample provided the 21 T cell receptor beta chains below, sequenced in a study of long-term antiretroviral therapy in people with HIV. Run at survey level, the immunoSEQ assay was version v3.0. Libraries were prepared by immunoSEQ multiplex PCR; TCRdb keeps only in-frame clonotypes and omits some of them. The repertoire holds roughly 20,000 clones, more than 75% seen once, with roughly a tenth in the top ten. The input for sequencing was unsorted PBMCs, taken 0.5 years after starting antiretroviral therapy. These receptors came from a man aged 40-49 years with HIV.

This clone has a handful of counts. CDR3 amino acids: CASSLRGGPGNTIYF. The CDR3 nucleotides read TGTGCCAGCAGCTTACGAGGGGGGCCTGGAAACACCATATATTTT. This sequence joins TRBV5-5 and TRBJ1-3, with D perhaps TRBD1 (6 bases). Germline CDR1 reads SGHKS; CDR2 reads YYEKEE (reference sequence). This CDR3 has 15 residues. The V end was cut by 2 bases, the J end by 2 bases, with 11 bases between.

The V and J genes are TRBV10-3 and TRBJ2-7; 8 bases are shared with TRBD1. Germline lookup yields CDR1 ENHRY and CDR2 SYGVKD. This CDR3 spans 16 amino acids. J lost 2 bases, V lost 4 bases, and 10 bases had no gene match. The CDR3 reads CAISGLDRERPYEQYF. The DNA of the CDR3 is TGTGCCATCAGTGGGTTGGACAGGGAACGGCCCTACGAGCAGTACTTC.

V and J are TRBV5-1 and TRBJ2-3; 7 nucleotides agree with TRBD2. The CDR3 sequence is 15 residues long. V dropped 0 bases and J dropped 1; count of bases not matched to a gene: 2. Germline V lookup: CDR1 SGHRS, CDR2 YFSETQ. The CDR3 DNA follows: TGCGCCAGCAGCTTGGAAGGGAGGGGCACAGATACGCAGTATTTT. As protein: CASSLEGRGTDTQYF.

This chain joins TRBV5-4 and TRBJ2-1; 7 bases line up with TRBD2. The CDR3 has 12 amino acids. Looked up from germline, CDR1 is SGHNT and CDR2 is YYREEE (reference sequence). V gave up 7 bases and J gave up 8 bases; unmatched junction bases: 6. The CDR3 is CASGGGLYEQFF. The CDR3 nucleotides read TGTGCCAGCGGGGGGGGGTTGTATGAGCAGTTCTTC.

This clone appeared a single time. The V gene is TRBV5-1, the J gene TRBJ1-2; 7 bases line up with TRBD1. Trimming cost V 3 bases and J 6 bases; bases outside gene matches: 5. Germline CDR1 SGHRS, CDR2 YFSETQ. The CDR3 spans 13 residues. The CDR3 reads CASSSLDRDGYTF. CDR3 DNA: TGCGCCAGCAGCTCGCTCGACAGGGATGGCTACACCTTC.

V and J are TRBV10-3 and TRBJ1-1; D remains ambiguous. CDR3 length equals 14 residues. The V end lost 11 bases, the J end lost 4 bases, and 20 bases lay between the germline ends. Per the germline V gene, CDR1 is ENHRY and CDR2 is SYGVKD. CDR3 protein: CASSPDLSGTEAFF. Written as DNA, the CDR3 is TGTGCCTCCAGCCCCGACCTCTCGGGCACTGAAGCTTTCTTT.

The gene calls are TRBV19 and TRBJ2-2; unclear D gene. The CDR3 totals 15 residues. V lost 2 bases, J lost 5 bases, and 12 bases lay in between. Germline lookup yields CDR1 LNHDA and CDR2 SQIVND (reference sequence). The CDR3 loop reads CASSILGFRTGELFF. The CDR3, as DNA: TGTGCCAGTAGTATATTGGGGTTCCGGACCGGGGAGCTGTTTTTT.

This chain uses TRBV25-1 with TRBJ2-2, with TRBD2 as a possible D gene (6 bases). Per germline, CDR1 MGHDK and CDR2 SYGVNS. Trimming cost V 7 bases and J 5 bases, with 17 bases left between them. This CDR3 is 15 amino acids long. As DNA, the CDR3 is TGTGCCAGCACCGATATAGCGGACGTGACCGGGGAGCTGTTTTTT. Protein product: CASTDIADVTGELFF.

The gene calls are TRBV5-1 and TRBJ1-4, with 7 bases aligning to TRBD1. Looked up from germline, CDR1 is SGHRS and CDR2 is YFSETQ. The J segment lost 3 bases and the V segment lost 5 bases, leaving 4 bases of the junction unmatched. There are 14 residues in the CDR3. This CDR3 reads CASSPGQSNEKLFF. CDR3 sequence (DNA): TGCGCCAGCAGTCCGGGACAGTCTAATGAAAAACTGTTTTTT.

The chain employs TRBV9 and TRBJ1-3, with 7 positions matching TRBD1. V was clipped by 1 base and J by 2 bases; unmatched bases: 0. CDR3 length: 14 residues. Germline V CDR1 and CDR2: SGDLS, YYNGEE. The CDR3 DNA follows: TGTGCCAGCAGCGTACAGGGGGCTGGAAACACCATATATTTT. The encoded protein is CASSVQGAGNTIYF.

This clone occurred a few times. The gene calls are TRBV27 and TRBJ1-6, with 7 positions matching TRBD1. The germline V gene encodes CDR1 MNHEY and CDR2 SMNVEV (reference sequence). The CDR3 extends over 13 amino acids. Germline trimming cut 10 bases from V and 13 bases from J; bases unmatched to any gene: 13. CDR3 bases: TGTGCCACCTCAGACAGGGTAGTTTCCCCCCTCCACTTT. It codes for CATSDRVVSPLHF.

The chain recombines TRBV29-1 with TRBJ1-2; D not certain. V was shortened by 2 bases and J by 7 bases, with 14 bases between the two germline ends. The germline gives CDR1 SQVTM, CDR2 ANQGSEA. The CDR3 runs to 13 residues. The CDR3 nucleotides read TGCAGCGTTGAATCCCGACCCCGGGGTGGCTACACCTTC. Translated: CSVESRPRGGYTF.

The rearrangement joins TRBV6-5 to TRBJ1-1; D remains unclear. The germline V gene has CDR1 MNHEY and CDR2 SVGAGI. The CDR3 has 11 residues. Trimming took 8 bases from V and 0 from J, leaving 4 bases between them. CDR3 region: CASAMNTEAFF. CDR3 nucleotide sequence: TGTGCCAGCGCTATGAACACTGAAGCTTTCTTT.

This clone was counted once. One end of the junction does not line up with germline, which may come from a read error. This rearrangement joins TRBV7-7 to TRBJ2-5; D might be TRBD2 (5 bases). Looked up from germline, CDR1 is SSHAT and CDR2 is FNYEAQ (reference sequence). The CDR3 sequence is 14 residues long. The CDR3 sequence is CASSLARVGETQYF. The CDR3 bases are TGTGCTAGCAGCTTAGCGCGGGTGGGAGAGACCCAGTACTTC. Together with reference TRBV7-7 and TRBJ2-5, the CDR3 gives the full variable domain: GAGVSQSPRYKVTKRGQDVTLRCDPISSHATLYWYQQALGQGPEFLTYFNYEAQPDKSGLPSDRFSAERPEGSISTLTIQRTEQRDSAMYRCASSLARVGETQYFGPGTRLLVL.

This clone appeared a few times. V is TRBV2 and J is TRBJ2-7, with D perhaps matching TRBD1 (5 bases). This CDR3 contains 16 residues. The germline CDR1 and CDR2 sequences are SNHLY and FYNNEI. The ends were cut back, 4 bases at V and 4 bases at J, with 20 bases in the middle. The CDR3 DNA follows: TGTGCCAGCAGTGTTGCAGGGCCAGGGTCGTCATACGAGCAGTACTTC. It translates to CASSVAGPGSSYEQYF.

The gene calls are TRBV5-6 and TRBJ2-7, with D unresolved. This CDR3 is built from 12 residues. Trimming shortened V by 0 bases and J by 6 bases, and 7 bases separated the two germline ends. Germline V gene data show CDR1 as SGHDT and CDR2 as YYEEEE. The CDR3 loop is CASSLGGREQYF. As DNA, the CDR3 is TGTGCCAGCAGCTTGGGAGGCCGCGAGCAGTACTTC.

The rearrangement links TRBV29-1 to TRBJ2-7; TRBD2 aligns across 14 bases. The CDR3 is 18 amino acids. CDR1 and CDR2 from the germline V gene are SQVTM and ANQGSEA. Trimming removed 3 bases from V and 3 bases from J; junction bases left unmatched: 13. The CDR3 DNA reads as TGCAGCGTTGAGGGTGGACTAGCGGGGGGACAAAAACTCTACGAGCAGTACTTC. Protein: CSVEGGLAGGQKLYEQYF.

The V call is TRBV7-6, the J call TRBJ2-1; TRBD1 matches at 7 bases. With 2 bases clipped from V and 1 base from J, the junction kept 5 bases outside the gene matches. Germline-derived CDR1 and CDR2 are SGHVS and FNYEAQ. The CDR3 extends over 16 amino acids. In DNA form, the CDR3 reads TGTGCCAGCAGCTTAACAGGGGTTAAGTCCTACAATGAGCAGTTCTTC. Amino acids: CASSLTGVKSYNEQFF.

This clone was detected a few times. The CDR3 sequence: CASSPSWGAGNYGYTF. The CDR3 nucleotides are TGTGCCAGCTCACCAAGTTGGGGGGCCGGCAACTATGGCTACACCTTC. This rearrangement joins TRBV18 to TRBJ1-2, with TRBD1 as a possible D gene (6 bases). The CDR3 has 16 amino acids. V was shortened by 2 bases and J by 2 bases, with 15 bases between the two germline ends. The germline gives CDR1 KGHSH, CDR2 LQKENI.

The chain uses TRBV6-6 and TRBJ1-5; D unresolved. The CDR3 covers 11 residues. Trimming removed 5 bases from V and 13 bases from J, with 12 bases in between. Looked up from germline, CDR1 is MNHNY and CDR2 is SVGAGI (reference sequence). CDR3 sequence reads: CASSPAVGQHF. DNA for the CDR3: TGTGCCAGCAGTCCTGCCGTTGGGCAGCATTTT.

CDR3 residues: CASSLAEGRAYEQYF. CDR3 coding DNA: TGTGCCAGCAGCTTAGCGGAAGGACGGGCCTACGAGCAGTACTTC. The chain couples TRBV7-9 to TRBJ2-7; no definite D call. The V and J ends lost 0 bases and 2 bases respectively, with 11 bases between them. Germline V gives CDR1 SEHNR, CDR2 FQNEAQ (reference sequence). The CDR3 is made up of 15 amino acids.